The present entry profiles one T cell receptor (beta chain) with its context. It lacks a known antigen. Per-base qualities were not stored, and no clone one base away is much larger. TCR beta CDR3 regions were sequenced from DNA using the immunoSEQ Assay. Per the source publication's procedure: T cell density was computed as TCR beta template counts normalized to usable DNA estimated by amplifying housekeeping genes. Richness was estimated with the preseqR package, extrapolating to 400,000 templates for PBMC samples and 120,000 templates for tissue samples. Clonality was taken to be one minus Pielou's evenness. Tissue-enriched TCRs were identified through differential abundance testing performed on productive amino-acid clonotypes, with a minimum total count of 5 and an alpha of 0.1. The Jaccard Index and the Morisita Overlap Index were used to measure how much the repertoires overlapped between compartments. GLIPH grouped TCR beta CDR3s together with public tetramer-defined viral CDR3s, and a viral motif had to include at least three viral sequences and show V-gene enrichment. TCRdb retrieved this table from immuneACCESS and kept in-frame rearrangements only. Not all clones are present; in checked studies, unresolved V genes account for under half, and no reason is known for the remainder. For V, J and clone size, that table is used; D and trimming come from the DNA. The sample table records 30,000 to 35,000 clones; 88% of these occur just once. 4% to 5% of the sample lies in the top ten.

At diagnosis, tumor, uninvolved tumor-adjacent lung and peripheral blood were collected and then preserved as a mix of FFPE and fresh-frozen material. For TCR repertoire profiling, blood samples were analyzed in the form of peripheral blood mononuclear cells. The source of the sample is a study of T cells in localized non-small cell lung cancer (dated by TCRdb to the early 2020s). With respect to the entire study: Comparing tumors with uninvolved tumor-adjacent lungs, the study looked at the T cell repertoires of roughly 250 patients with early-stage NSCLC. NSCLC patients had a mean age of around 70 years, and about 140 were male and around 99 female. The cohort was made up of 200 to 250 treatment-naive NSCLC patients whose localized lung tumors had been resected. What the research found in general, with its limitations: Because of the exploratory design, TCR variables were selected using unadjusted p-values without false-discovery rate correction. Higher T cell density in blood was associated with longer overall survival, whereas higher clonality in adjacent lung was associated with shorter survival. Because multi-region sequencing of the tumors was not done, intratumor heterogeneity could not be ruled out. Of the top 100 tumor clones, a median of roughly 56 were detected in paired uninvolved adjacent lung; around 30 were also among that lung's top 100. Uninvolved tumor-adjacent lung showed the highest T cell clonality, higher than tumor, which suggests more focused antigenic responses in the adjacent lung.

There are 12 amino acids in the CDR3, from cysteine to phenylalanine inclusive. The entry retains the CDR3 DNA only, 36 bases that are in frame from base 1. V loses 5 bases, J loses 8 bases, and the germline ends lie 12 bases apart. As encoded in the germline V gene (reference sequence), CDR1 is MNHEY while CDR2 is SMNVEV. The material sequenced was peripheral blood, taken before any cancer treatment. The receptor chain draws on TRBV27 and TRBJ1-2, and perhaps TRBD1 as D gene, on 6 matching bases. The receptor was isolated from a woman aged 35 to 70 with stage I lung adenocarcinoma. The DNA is TGTGCCAGCAGTCAAGACAGGATCGGCTACACCTTC. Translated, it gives CASSQDRIGYTF.